Listed here are 12 T cell receptor beta chains from one sample, sequenced in a study of T cells in localized non-small cell lung cancer. The protocol was immunoSEQ multiplex PCR, while the TCRdb copy is restricted to in-frame clones and leaves out a portion. The data contain some 30,000 clones, less than 95% of them singletons. Source: peripheral blood mononuclear cells, taken before any cancer treatment. The origin of the receptors is a female donor older than 55 with stage II lung adenocarcinoma.

The chain recombines TRBV19 with TRBJ2-1; D is perhaps TRBD2 (5 bases). The CDR3 is 14 amino acids. Germline lookup yields CDR1 LNHDA and CDR2 SQIVND (reference sequence). The germline V and J ends were trimmed by 5 bases and 0 bases, with 8 bases remaining between them. The CDR3 DNA sequence: TGTGCCAGTAGTCTGGCGGGCTCCTACAATGAGCAGTTCTTC. Translated, it gives CASSLAGSYNEQFF.

This clone was found a few times. V is TRBV7-3 and J is TRBJ2-6; 8 bases line up with TRBD2. The ends lost 5 bases at V and 9 bases at J; junction bases unmatched: 6. There are 14 residues in the CDR3. CDR1 is SGHTA and CDR2 is FQGTGA in the germline V gene. CDR3 sequence: CASSPAGGVNVLTF. The CDR3 DNA sequence: TGTGCCAGCAGCCCGGCGGGGGGAGTCAACGTCCTGACTTTC. Full variable domain (rest looked up from reference TRBV7-3 and TRBJ2-6): GAGVSQTPSNKVTEKGKYVELRCDPISGHTALYWYRQSLGQGPEFLIYFQGTGAADDSGLPNDRFFAVRPEGSVSTLKIQRTERGDSAVYLCASSPAGGVNVLTFGAGSRLTVL.

CDR3 nucleotides: TGTGCCAGCAGTTTATCGGGGACTAGCGGACCTGAAAGCTCCTACGAGCAGTACTTC. As protein: CASSLSGTSGPESSYEQYF. The rearrangement links TRBV28 to TRBJ2-7; the match to TRBD2 covers 11 bases. The CDR3 spans 19 residues. The V gene's germline CDR1 is MDHEN and CDR2 SYDVKM. The junction had 11 bases not matched to a gene; V was cut back by 1 base and J by 0 bases.

V gene TRBV4-3 combines with J gene TRBJ2-6; no clear D gene. Germline CDR1 is LGHNA and CDR2 is YSLEER. The V and J ends lost 4 bases and 1 base respectively, with 11 bases between them. The CDR3 spans 16 residues. This chain's CDR3 is CASSPQRSSGANVLTF. DNA of the CDR3: TGCGCCAGCAGCCCCCAACGAAGTTCTGGGGCCAACGTCCTGACTTTC.

The chain employs TRBV5-1 and TRBJ1-6; possible D gene TRBD1, 5 bases. CDR3 length equals 17 residues. V dropped 4 bases and J dropped 0 bases, with 14 bases sitting between them. Germline CDR1 is SGHRS and CDR2 is YFSETQ. The CDR3 region is CASSPVGRSSYNSPLHF. The CDR3 bases are TGCGCCAGCAGCCCGGTGGGACGGAGCTCCTATAATTCACCCCTCCACTTT. Looking up the rest from reference TRBV5-1 and TRBJ1-6 gives the full variable domain: KAGVTQTPRYLIKTRGQQVTLSCSPISGHRSVSWYQQTPGQGLQFLFEYFSETQRNKGNFPGRFSGRQFSNSRSEMNVSTLELGDSALYLCASSPVGRSSYNSPLHFGNGTRLTVT.

The gene calls are TRBV28 and TRBJ1-4, with 7 nucleotides matching TRBD1. V dropped 5 bases and J dropped 7; count of bases not matched to a gene: 13. The CDR3 is made up of 16 amino acids. Germline assignment: CDR1 MDHEN and CDR2 SYDVKM. The CDR3 coding sequence is TGTGCCAGCAGTCCTCCTGGGAGGGGGCTGGGTGAAAAACTGTTTTTT. It encodes CASSPPGRGLGEKLFF.

J is TRBJ2-1 and V is TRBV7-2; D uncertain. This CDR3 is 14 amino acids long. V lost 1 base and J lost 4, with 8 bases in between. The V gene's germline CDR1 is SGHTA and CDR2 FQGNSA. As DNA, the CDR3 is TGTGCCAGCAGCTTAGTTCTGGGATACAATGAGCAGTTCTTC. This encodes CASSLVLGYNEQFF.

This chain links TRBV7-2 with TRBJ2-3, with D unclear. CDR1 is SGHTA, CDR2 FQGNSA, per germline. V was shortened by 1 base and J by 5 bases, with 1 base between the two germline ends. The CDR3 loop spans 11 amino acids. CDR3 DNA sequence: TGTGCCAGCAGCTTAGAAGATACGCAGTATTTT. Amino acid sequence: CASSLEDTQYF.

This sequence joins TRBV5-1 and TRBJ2-7; D may be TRBD1 (6 bases). Trimming took 4 bases from V and 4 from J, leaving 15 bases between them. Per the germline V gene, CDR1 is SGHRS and CDR2 is YFSETQ. The length of the CDR3 is 14 residues. The CDR3 region is CASSPDRISYEQYF. The CDR3 coding sequence is TGCGCCAGCAGCCCCGACAGGATATCGTACGAGCAGTACTTC.

V gene TRBV7-9 combines with J gene TRBJ2-1, with 11 bases that match TRBD2. Germline CDR1 and CDR2: SEHNR and FQNEAQ (reference sequence). This CDR3 has 14 amino acids. V trimming: 6 bases; J trimming: 8 bases; junction bases outside the gene matches: 6. CDR3 protein: CASRTTSGSDEQFF. As DNA, the CDR3 is TGTGCCAGCAGGACTACTAGCGGGAGTGATGAGCAGTTCTTC.

This sequence joins TRBV28 and TRBJ1-5, with D uncertain. The V and J ends lost 4 bases and 3 bases respectively, with 7 bases between them. Per germline, CDR1 MDHEN and CDR2 SYDVKM. There are 13 residues in the CDR3. CDR3 in amino acids: CASSSIPNQPQHF. The CDR3 DNA sequence: TGTGCCAGCAGTTCGATTCCCAATCAGCCCCAGCATTTT.

The chain carries TRBV27 and TRBJ2-5; D is undetermined. Germline CDR1 reads MNHEY; CDR2 reads SMNVEV (reference sequence). The CDR3 is made up of 11 amino acids. The V end lost 4 bases, the J end lost 2 bases, and 2 bases lay between the germline ends. The CDR3 DNA sequence: TGTGCCAGCAGTTCTCAAGAGACCCAGTACTTC. This encodes CASSSQETQYF.